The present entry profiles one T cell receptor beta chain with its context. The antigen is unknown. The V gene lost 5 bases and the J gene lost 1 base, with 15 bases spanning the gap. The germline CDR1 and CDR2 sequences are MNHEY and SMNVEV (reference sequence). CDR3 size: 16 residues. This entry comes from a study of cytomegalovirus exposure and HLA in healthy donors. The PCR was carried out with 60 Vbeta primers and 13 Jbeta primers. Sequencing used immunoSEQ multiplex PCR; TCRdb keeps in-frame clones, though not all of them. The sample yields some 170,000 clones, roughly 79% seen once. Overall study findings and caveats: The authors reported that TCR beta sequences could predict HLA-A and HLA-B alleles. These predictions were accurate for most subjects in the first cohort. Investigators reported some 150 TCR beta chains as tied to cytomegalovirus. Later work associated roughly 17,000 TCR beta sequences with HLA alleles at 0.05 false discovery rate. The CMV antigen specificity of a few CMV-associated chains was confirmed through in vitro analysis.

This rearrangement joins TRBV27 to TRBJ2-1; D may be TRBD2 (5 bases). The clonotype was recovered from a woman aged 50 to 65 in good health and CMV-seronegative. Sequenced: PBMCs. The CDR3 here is CASSLNSAASYNEQFF. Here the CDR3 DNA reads TGTGCCAGCAGTCTGAATAGCGCGGCGTCCTACAATGAGCAGTTCTTC.